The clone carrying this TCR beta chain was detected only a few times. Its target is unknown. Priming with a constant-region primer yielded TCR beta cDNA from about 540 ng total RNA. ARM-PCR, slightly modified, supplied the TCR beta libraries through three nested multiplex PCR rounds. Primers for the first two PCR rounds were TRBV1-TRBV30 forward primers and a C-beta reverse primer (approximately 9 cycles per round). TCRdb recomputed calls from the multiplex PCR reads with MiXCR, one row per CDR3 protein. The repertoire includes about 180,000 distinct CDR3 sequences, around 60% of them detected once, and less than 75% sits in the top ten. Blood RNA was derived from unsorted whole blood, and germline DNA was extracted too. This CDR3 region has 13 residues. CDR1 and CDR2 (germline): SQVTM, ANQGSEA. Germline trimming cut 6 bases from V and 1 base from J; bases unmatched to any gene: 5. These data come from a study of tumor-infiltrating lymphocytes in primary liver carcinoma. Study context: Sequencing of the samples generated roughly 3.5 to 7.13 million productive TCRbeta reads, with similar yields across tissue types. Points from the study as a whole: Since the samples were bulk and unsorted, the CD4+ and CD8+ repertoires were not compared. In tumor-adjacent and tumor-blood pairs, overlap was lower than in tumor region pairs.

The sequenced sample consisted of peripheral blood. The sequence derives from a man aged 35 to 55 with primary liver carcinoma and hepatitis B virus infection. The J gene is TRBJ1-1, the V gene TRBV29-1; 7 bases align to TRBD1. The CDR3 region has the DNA TGCAGCGTGCAAGGGACAGCGAACACTGAAGCTTTCTTT. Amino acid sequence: CSVQGTANTEAFF. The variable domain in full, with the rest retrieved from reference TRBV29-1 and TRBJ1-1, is SAVISQKPSRDICQRGTSLTIQCQVDSQVTMMFWYRQQPGQSLTLIATANQGSEATYESGFVIDKFPISRPNLTFSTLTVSNMSPEDSSIYLCSVQGTANTEAFFGQGTRLTVV.